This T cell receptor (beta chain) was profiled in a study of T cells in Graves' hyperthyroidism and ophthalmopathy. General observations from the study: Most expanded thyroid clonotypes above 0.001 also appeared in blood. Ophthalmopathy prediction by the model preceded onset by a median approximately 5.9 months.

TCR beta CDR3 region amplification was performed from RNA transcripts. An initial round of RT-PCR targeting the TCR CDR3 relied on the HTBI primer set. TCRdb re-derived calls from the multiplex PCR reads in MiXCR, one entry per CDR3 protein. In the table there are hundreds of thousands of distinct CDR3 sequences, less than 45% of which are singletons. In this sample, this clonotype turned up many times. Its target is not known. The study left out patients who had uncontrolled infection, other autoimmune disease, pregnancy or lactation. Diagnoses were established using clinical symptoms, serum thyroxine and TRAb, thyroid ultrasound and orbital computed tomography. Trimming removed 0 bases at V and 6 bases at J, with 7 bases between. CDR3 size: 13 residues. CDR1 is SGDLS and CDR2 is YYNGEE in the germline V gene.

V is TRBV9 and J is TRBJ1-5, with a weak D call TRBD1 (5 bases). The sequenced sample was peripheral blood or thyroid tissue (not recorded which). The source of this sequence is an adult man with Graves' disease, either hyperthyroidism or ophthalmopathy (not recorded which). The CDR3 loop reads CASSVGDVQPQHF. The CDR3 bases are TGTGCCAGCAGCGTAGGGGACGTTCAGCCCCAGCATTTT.